Presented here are 18 T cell receptor beta chains from one specimen sequenced in a study of tumor-infiltrating lymphocytes in primary liver carcinoma. The authors made TCR beta cDNA from roughly 480 ng total RNA with a constant-region primer. Library construction for TCR beta comprised three nested multiplex PCR rounds performed with slightly modified ARM-PCR. Each of the first two PCR rounds ran roughly 9 cycles with TRBV1-TRBV30 forward and C-beta reverse primers. MiXCR, applied by TCRdb to the multiplex PCR reads, yields one record per CDR3 protein. The table includes around 81,000 distinct CDR3 sequences, 70% to 80% detected once. Unsorted bulk tissue of about 20-32 mg yielded co-extracted RNA and DNA. Material: liver tumor tissue from sampling region 4. Subset here: tumor region T4, right-lateral pole. These receptors came from a woman aged 55-70 years with primary liver carcinoma and hepatitis B virus infection.

This clonotype was seen only a few times. The missing conserved phenylalanine or tryptophan at the end of this CDR3 makes a read error likely. The gene calls are TRBV11-2 and TRBJ1-1; perhaps TRBD1 as D (5 bases). Germline V gene data show CDR1 as SGHAT and CDR2 as FQNNGV. Trimming took off 5 bases at V and 10 bases at J, with 11 bases between the two ends. There are 11 residues in the CDR3. DNA of the CDR3: TGTGCCAGCAGCGGGACTCAGGGAGCTTTCCTT. Translated: CASSGTQGAFL.

The sample holds many counts of this clonotype. This chain connects TRBV6-6 to TRBJ1-1; D is unclear. Per germline, CDR1 MNHNY and CDR2 SVGAGI (reference sequence). V was cut by 0 bases and J by 1 base, with 3 bases left in between. The CDR3 sequence is 13 residues long. CDR3 sequence reads: CASSYSENTEAFF. CDR3 bases: TGTGCCAGCAGTTACTCGGAGAACACTGAAGCTTTCTTT.

Points on this clonotype: A single base separates this from a much larger clone, so it may be a read error. The rearrangement uses TRBV28 and TRBJ2-2, with D maybe TRBD1 (7 bases). Trimming left V 6 bases short and J 5 bases short, with 16 bases between. There are 15 residues in the CDR3. Per germline, CDR1 MDHEN and CDR2 SYDVKM. For the CDR3, the DNA is TGTGCCAGCAGGGGGGGACAGAGGATTACCGGGGAGCTGTTTTTT. Its protein product is CASRGGQRITGELFF.

Concerning this clonotype itself: This likely comes from a read error, as the CDR3 has no conserved phenylalanine or tryptophan at its end. The CDR3 DNA reads TGTGCCAGCAGTGGTGGAGATATGCAGTATCTT. This translates into CASSGGDMQYL. The chain joins TRBV6-1 to TRBJ2-3; D gene ambiguous. CDR1 is MNHNS, CDR2 SASEGT, per germline. The CDR3 extends over 11 amino acids.

The sample holds many counts of this clonotype. The chain links TRBV4-1 to TRBJ1-1, with D unresolved. CDR3 length: 11 residues. V lost 6 bases, J lost 4 bases, and 6 bases lay in between. Germline V CDR1 and CDR2: MGHRA, YSYEKL. CDR3 sequence reads: CASRHGTEAFF. In nucleotides, the CDR3 is TGCGCCAGCAGGCATGGCACTGAAGCTTTCTTT.

On this clonotype itself: With a much larger clone just one base away, this may be a read error. This chain links TRBV7-8 with TRBJ1-1; perhaps TRBD1 as D (5 bases). The CDR3 contains 14 residues. V lost 3 bases to trimming and J lost 1 base, with 9 bases between them. Germline CDR1 and CDR2: SGHVS and FQNEAQ. The CDR3 protein is CASSFHRKNTEAFF. The CDR3 DNA is TGTGCCAGCAGCTTCCACAGGAAGAACACTGAAGCTTTCTTT.

This clonotype was picked up many times. V usage is TRBV7-9 and J usage is TRBJ1-2, with 7 bases aligning to TRBD1. V shed 1 base, J shed 7 bases, and the junction held 9 bases outside the gene matches. The CDR3 covers 15 residues. Germline CDR1 is SEHNR and CDR2 is FQNEAQ (reference sequence). The CDR3 here is CASSLGMEGASGYTF. CDR3 DNA sequence: TGTGCCAGCAGCTTAGGGATGGAGGGGGCGAGTGGCTACACCTTC.

This clonotype came up many times. The chain recombines TRBV7-9 with TRBJ1-2, with D possibly TRBD1 on 5 matching bases. The CDR3 spans 13 residues. Germline CDR1 SEHNR, CDR2 FQNEAQ (reference sequence). Trimming shortened V by 3 bases and J by 7 bases, and 12 bases separated the two germline ends. CDR3 DNA sequence: TGTGCCAGCAGCTTTGGGGAAGGGGCTGGCTACACCTTC. This codes for CASSFGEGAGYTF.

Comments on this clonotype: One end of the junction fails to match germline, which may point to a read error. This chain connects TRBV5-6 to TRBJ1-2; the D is unclear. The germline V gene encodes CDR1 SGHDT and CDR2 YYEEEE. The CDR3 loop spans 13 amino acids. The CDR3 bases are TGTGCCAGCAGTTTAAGGCAGAACTATGGCTACGCCTTC. Amino acid sequence: CASSLRQNYGYAF.

As for this clonotype: A much larger clone differs by one base, so this may be a read error. The rearrangement joins TRBV28 to TRBJ2-7; 8 nucleotides align to TRBD1. The J segment lost 2 bases and the V segment lost 5 bases, leaving 8 bases of the junction unmatched. This CDR3 comprises 15 residues. The germline V gene encodes CDR1 MDHEN and CDR2 SYDVKM. CDR3 in DNA: TGTGCCAGCAGTCGAACCGGGACAGGCGCCTACGAGCAGTACTTC. Translated: CASSRTGTGAYEQYF.

To note about this clonotype: Since no conserved phenylalanine or tryptophan closes the CDR3, a read error is the likely cause. The chain couples TRBV28 to TRBJ2-1; 9 bases fit TRBD2. The CDR3 has 17 amino acids. Germline CDR1 reads MDHEN; CDR2 reads SYDVKM. The chain's CDR3 is CASPPRPGLAGYNGQFV. CDR3 coding DNA: TGTGCCAGCCCTCCCCGACCGGGGCTAGCGGGATACAATGGGCAGTTCGTC.

In this sample, this clonotype turned up a few times. A much larger clone differs by one base, so this may be a read error. The rearrangement links TRBV6-5 to TRBJ1-1; the D is unclear. Germline V gene sequence: CDR1 MNHEY, CDR2 SVGAGI. The V gene lost 7 bases and the J gene lost 1 base, with 16 bases spanning the gap. This CDR3 has 15 residues. CDR3 in DNA: TGTGCCAGCATCCCGACACCTATATCGAACACTGAAGCTTTCTTT. This codes for CASIPTPISNTEAFF.

The rearrangement uses TRBV12-3 or TRBV12-4 and TRBJ2-1, with TRBD2 matching 11 bases. Trimming cost V 5 bases and J 15 bases; bases outside gene matches: 24. The CDR3 is 18 amino acids. The chain's CDR3 is CASSKTGGTSGSYNERFF. The CDR3 DNA is TGTGCCAGCAGTAAAACTGGGGGGACTAGCGGATCCTACAATGAACGGTTCTTC.

Remarks on this clonotype: At one end, the junction sequence differs from germline, possibly due to a read error. The gene calls are TRBV6-1 and TRBJ2-7; 7 bases agree with TRBD2. CDR3 length equals 15 residues. Germline V gene lookup returns CDR1 MNHNS and CDR2 SASEGT. This CDR3 reads CAISEIAGEGYEQYF. In nucleotides, the CDR3 is TGTGCCATCAGTGAAATTGCGGGAGAAGGCTATGAGCAGTACTTC.

With respect to this clonotype: The junction departs from germline at one end; a sequencing error may be responsible. The gene calls are TRBV5-1 and TRBJ2-1; 8 nucleotides align to TRBD2. Germline lookup yields CDR1 SGHRS and CDR2 YFSETQ. CDR3 length equals 16 residues. CDR3 residues: CASSLTSGSSYNDQFF. The CDR3 DNA reads TGCGCCAGCAGCTTGACTAGCGGCTCATCCTACAATGATCAGTTCTTC.

This chain connects TRBV12-3 or TRBV12-4 to TRBJ1-4; D is undetermined. The ends were cut back, 6 bases at V and 5 bases at J, with 19 bases in the middle. The CDR3 is made up of 16 amino acids. CDR3 DNA: TGTGCCAGCAGCTCCAGAGGGTACTGGAGCAATGAAAAACTGTTTTTT. Its translation: CASSSRGYWSNEKLFF.

This clonotype was detected many times. The V call is TRBV6-1, the J call TRBJ2-7; weak D call: TRBD2 (6 bases). The germline gives CDR1 MNHNS, CDR2 SASEGT. V shed 0 bases and J shed 5 bases, with 11 bases lying between them. This CDR3 spans 14 amino acids. CDR3 sequence: CASSEAEGSHEQYF. Written as DNA, the CDR3 is TGTGCCAGCAGTGAAGCGGAGGGGAGCCACGAGCAGTACTTC.

This rearrangement joins TRBV10-3 to TRBJ2-7; a weak D match, TRBD1 (5 bases). Per germline, CDR1 ENHRY and CDR2 SYGVKD. CDR3 size: 14 residues. V lost 5 bases to trimming and J lost 2 bases, with 13 bases between them. The CDR3 is CAISPDGATYEQYF. The CDR3, as DNA: TGTGCCATCAGTCCCGATGGGGCTACCTACGAGCAGTACTTC.